Only a few counts were recorded for the clone carrying this T cell receptor beta chain. Its target is unknown. The read falls 3 residues short of the CDR3 end, and the missing part is taken from the germline J gene. The table came from immunoSEQ multiplex PCR; TCRdb's copy has only in-frame clones and leaves some out. Altogether about 23,000 clones were found in the sample, and no singletons occur. The record originates from a study of T cell clonality in common variable immunodeficiency. Study-level points and caveats: Reportedly, TCR beta sequences from common variable immunodeficiency showed fewer deletions and N-nucleotide insertions.

The CDR3 spans 11 residues. Per germline, CDR1 LNHDA and CDR2 SQIVND (reference sequence). J is TRBJ1-6 and V is TRBV19; no clear D gene. This TCR was recovered from a human donor with common variable immunodeficiency. The sample consisted of peripheral blood mononuclear cells. The CDR3 DNA, read in part, is TGTGCCAGTAGTATAGACAGGACC. Its protein product is CASSIDRT. The CDR3 as a whole reads CASSIDRTLHF.